A selection of T cell receptor beta chains follows, all from one sample in a study of T cell responses to AZD1222 COVID-19 vaccine. Assay: immunoSEQ multiplex PCR; the TCRdb copy retains only in-frame clones and omits some. The sample holds 100,000 to 120,000 clones; around 85% are singletons and the top ten take 3.5% to 5.5%. The sequences come from peripheral blood, collected on day 0 of AZD1222 vaccination. The receptors were gathered from an adult in good health. The CDR3 runs from the conserved cysteine through the conserved F or W. D genes are given only for firm matches. Only part of the rows carry a size: once, few, many, or a class if the clone is expanded.

cdr3_nt	cdr3_aa	v_call	j_call	clone_size	cdr3_length	d_call
TGTGCCAGCAGTTCCGGCTCGAACACCGGGGAGCTGTTTTTT	CASSSGSNTGELFF	TRBV6-1	TRBJ2-2	.	14	.
TGTGCCAGCAGTTACACGGGACGGGATAATCAGCCCCAGCATTTT	CASSYTGRDNQPQHF	TRBV6-2/TRBV6-3	TRBJ1-5	.	15	.
TGTGCCAGCAGCTCCCCGGTGGTCACTGAAGCTTTCTTT	CASSSPVVTEAFF	TRBV7-2	TRBJ1-1	.	13	.
TGTGCCAGCTCACGACAGAACAATCAGCCCCAGCATTTT	CASSRQNNQPQHF	TRBV18	TRBJ1-5	.	13	.
TGCAGCGTTATAGGCGCGGGGGACTATTGGGACACCGGGGAGCTGTTTTTT	CSVIGAGDYWDTGELFF	TRBV29-1	TRBJ2-2	once	17	TRBD2
TGTGCCAGCAGCTTAGGGTCTAGCGGGGTAACCTACGAGCAGTACTTC	CASSLGSSGVTYEQYF	TRBV7-2	TRBJ2-7	once	16	TRBD2
TGTGCCAGCAGTTTAAGGGACATCACCAAGGCGGATACGCAGTATTTT	CASSLRDITKADTQYF	TRBV6-2/TRBV6-3	TRBJ2-3	.	16	.
TGTGCCAGTACATATCAGAAGTACACTGAAGCTTTCTTT	CASTYQKYTEAFF	TRBV19	TRBJ1-1	.	13	.
TGTGCCAGCAGCGTAAACAACTGGGGCAATGAGCAGTTCTTC	CASSVNNWGNEQFF	TRBV9	TRBJ2-1	.	14	.
TGTGCCAGCAGTTACGGGAGGGTCTCCTACGAGCAGTACTTC	CASSYGRVSYEQYF	TRBV6-2/TRBV6-3	TRBJ2-7	.	14	TRBD2
TGTGCCAGCAGCTCCGACAGGGGGCTTGGGGGCTACACCTTC	CASSSDRGLGGYTF	TRBV7-2	TRBJ1-2	once	14	TRBD1
TGTGCCAGCAGCTTATTTTCTAGCGGGATTTTGAACACCGGGGAGCTGTTTTTT	CASSLFSSGILNTGELFF	TRBV7-6	TRBJ2-2	.	18	TRBD2
TGTGCCAGCAGTGAAGGGACTAGCCAAACCAAAAACATTCAGTACTTC	CASSEGTSQTKNIQYF	TRBV6-4	TRBJ2-4	.	16	TRBD2
TGTGCCACCAGTGATTTGCTAGCGGGAGTGGGCACCGGGGAGCTGTTTTTT	CATSDLLAGVGTGELFF	TRBV24-1	TRBJ2-2	.	17	TRBD2
TGCGCCAGCAGCTTGGGCCGCCCTCCCGGGACTAGCGGTCACGAGCAGTACTTC	CASSLGRPPGTSGHEQYF	TRBV5-1	TRBJ2-7	.	18	TRBD2
TGTGCCAGCAGCTCACAGGGGAGCTCTGGAAACACCATATATTTT	CASSSQGSSGNTIYF	TRBV2	TRBJ1-3	.	15	TRBD1
TGTGCCATCAGAAGACAGGGGGCGCAATCACCCCTCCACTTT	CAIRRQGAQSPLHF	TRBV10-3	TRBJ1-6	once	14	TRBD1
TGTGCCAGCTCCATGGGACAGGGAAGTGAAAAACTGTTTTTT	CASSMGQGSEKLFF	TRBV18	TRBJ1-4	few	14	TRBD1
TGTGCCAGCAGCCAAACTAGCGGTGAGCAGTTCTTC	CASSQTSGEQFF	TRBV3-1/TRBV3-2	TRBJ2-1	.	12	TRBD2
TGTGCCAGCAGCCAAGGACACGCGCAAGAGACCCAGTACTTC	CASSQGHAQETQYF	TRBV7-2	TRBJ2-5	.	14	.
TGTGCCACCTCGACTAGCGGGAGGGGGGATGAGCAGTTCTTC	CATSTSGRGDEQFF	TRBV25-1	TRBJ2-1	.	14	TRBD2
TGTGCCAGCAGCCTACACAGGGGAGAGATGAACACTGAAGCTTTCTTT	CASSLHRGEMNTEAFF	TRBV7-2	TRBJ1-1	few	16	TRBD1
TGTGCCAGCAGCCAAGGGCTAGCGGGAGGGGAGACCCAGTACTTC	CASSQGLAGGETQYF	TRBV3-1/TRBV3-2	TRBJ2-5	.	15	TRBD2
TGTGCCAGTAGCTCCACCGGGAGGGGCAGGCAAGAGACCCAGTACTTC	CASSSTGRGRQETQYF	TRBV19	TRBJ2-5	.	16	TRBD2
TGTGCCAGCAGCCAAGGGGCTAGCGGCTACAATGAGCAGTTCTTC	CASSQGASGYNEQFF	TRBV3-1/TRBV3-2	TRBJ2-1	.	15	TRBD2
TGTGCCACCAGTGATTTGAGGAGGGAGGGGGATACGCAGTATTTT	CATSDLRREGDTQYF	TRBV24-1	TRBJ2-3	once	15	TRBD2
TGTGCCAGCAGTTCTCGGACTAGCGGGGCTTCCTACAATGAGCAGTTCTTC	CASSSRTSGASYNEQFF	TRBV6-2/TRBV6-3	TRBJ2-1	.	17	TRBD2
TGTGCCACCAGTGAACCGGGAATAGACGGAAACACCATATATTTT	CATSEPGIDGNTIYF	TRBV24-1	TRBJ1-3	once	15	.
TGTGCCAGCAGGCCGGGACTTACCTACGAGCAGTACTTC	CASRPGLTYEQYF	TRBV6-5	TRBJ2-7	once	13	.
TGTGCCAGCAGTCCTCGGGAGTCCTACGAGCAGTACTTC	CASSPRESYEQYF	TRBV12-3/TRBV12-4	TRBJ2-7	.	13	.
TGTGCCAGCCGTCGACAGGGGGCATCTGGAAACACCATATATTTT	CASRRQGASGNTIYF	TRBV2	TRBJ1-3	.	15	TRBD1
TGCAGTGCTTCACAGGGGCAGAAGGCTTTCTTT	CSASQGQKAFF	TRBV20-1	TRBJ1-1	.	11	TRBD1
TGTGCCAGCAGCCGCGGGACCCCCCTCACGGGTTTTAATTCACCCCTCCACTTT	CASSRGTPLTGFNSPLHF	TRBV7-2	TRBJ1-6	few	18	.
TGTGCCAGCAGCTTAGGACCGGGGGCGGGCACTGAAGCTTTCTTT	CASSLGPGAGTEAFF	TRBV11-2	TRBJ1-1	.	15	.